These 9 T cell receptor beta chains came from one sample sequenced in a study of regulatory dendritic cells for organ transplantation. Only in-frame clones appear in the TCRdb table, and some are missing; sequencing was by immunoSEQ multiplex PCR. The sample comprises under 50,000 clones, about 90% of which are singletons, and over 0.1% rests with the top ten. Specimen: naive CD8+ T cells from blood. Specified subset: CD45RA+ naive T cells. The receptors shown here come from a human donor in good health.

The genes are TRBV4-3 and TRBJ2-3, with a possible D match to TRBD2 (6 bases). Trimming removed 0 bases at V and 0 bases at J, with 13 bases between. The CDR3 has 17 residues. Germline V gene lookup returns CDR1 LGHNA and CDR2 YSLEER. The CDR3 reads CASSQDYRGTSTDTQYF. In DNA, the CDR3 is TGCGCCAGCAGCCAAGATTATCGGGGGACTAGCACAGATACGCAGTATTTT.

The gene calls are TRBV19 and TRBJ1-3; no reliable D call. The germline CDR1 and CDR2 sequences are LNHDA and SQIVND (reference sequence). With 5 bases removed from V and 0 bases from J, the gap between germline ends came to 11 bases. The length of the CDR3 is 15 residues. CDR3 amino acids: CASSGNFNSGNTIYF. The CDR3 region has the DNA TGTGCCAGTAGTGGGAACTTCAACTCTGGAAACACCATATATTTT.

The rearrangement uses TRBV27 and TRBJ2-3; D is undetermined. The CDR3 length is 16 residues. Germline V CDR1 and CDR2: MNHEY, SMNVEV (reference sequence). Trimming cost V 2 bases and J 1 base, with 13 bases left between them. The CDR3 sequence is CASSLKLAFGTDTQYF. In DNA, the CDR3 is TGTGCCAGCAGTTTAAAACTCGCCTTTGGCACAGATACGCAGTATTTT.

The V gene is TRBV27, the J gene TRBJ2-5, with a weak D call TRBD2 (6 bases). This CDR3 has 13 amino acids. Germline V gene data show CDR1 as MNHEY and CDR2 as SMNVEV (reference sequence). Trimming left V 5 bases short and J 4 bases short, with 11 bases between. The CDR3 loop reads CASSRGLRETQYF. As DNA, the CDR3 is TGTGCCAGCAGTCGGGGGTTACGAGAGACCCAGTACTTC.

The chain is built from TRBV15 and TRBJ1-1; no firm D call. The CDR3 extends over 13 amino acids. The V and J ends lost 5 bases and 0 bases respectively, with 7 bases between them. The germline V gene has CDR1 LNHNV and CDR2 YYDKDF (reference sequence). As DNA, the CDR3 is TGTGCCACCAGCGGTCGGATGAACACTGAAGCTTTCTTT. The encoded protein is CATSGRMNTEAFF.

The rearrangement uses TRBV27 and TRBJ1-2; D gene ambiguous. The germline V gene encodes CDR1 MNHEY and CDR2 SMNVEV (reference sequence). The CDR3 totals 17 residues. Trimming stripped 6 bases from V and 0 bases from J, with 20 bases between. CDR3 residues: CASSPSPTGPANYGYTF. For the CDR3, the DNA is TGTGCCAGCAGCCCTAGTCCCACGGGCCCCGCTAACTATGGCTACACCTTC.

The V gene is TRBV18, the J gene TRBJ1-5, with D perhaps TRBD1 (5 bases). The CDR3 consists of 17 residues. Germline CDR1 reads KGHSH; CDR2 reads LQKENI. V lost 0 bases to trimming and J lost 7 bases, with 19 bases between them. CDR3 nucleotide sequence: TGTGCCAGCTCACCACCGGATTGGGGGTTAAGAAGGCAGCCCCAGCATTTT. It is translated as CASSPPDWGLRRQPQHF.

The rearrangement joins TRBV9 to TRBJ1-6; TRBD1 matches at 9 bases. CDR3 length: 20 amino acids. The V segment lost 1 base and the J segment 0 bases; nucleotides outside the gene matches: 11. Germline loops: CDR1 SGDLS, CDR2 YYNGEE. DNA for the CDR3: TGTGCCAGCAGCGTATTTCCCGACAGGGGGTTGGGCTCCTATAATTCACCCCTCCACTTT. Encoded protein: CASSVFPDRGLGSYNSPLHF.

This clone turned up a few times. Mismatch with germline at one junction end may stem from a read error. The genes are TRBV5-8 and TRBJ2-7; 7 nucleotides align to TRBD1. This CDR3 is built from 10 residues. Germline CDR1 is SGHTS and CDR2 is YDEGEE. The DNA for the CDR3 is TGTGCGAGCAGGGGGATCGAGCAGTACTTC. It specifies CASRGIEQYF.